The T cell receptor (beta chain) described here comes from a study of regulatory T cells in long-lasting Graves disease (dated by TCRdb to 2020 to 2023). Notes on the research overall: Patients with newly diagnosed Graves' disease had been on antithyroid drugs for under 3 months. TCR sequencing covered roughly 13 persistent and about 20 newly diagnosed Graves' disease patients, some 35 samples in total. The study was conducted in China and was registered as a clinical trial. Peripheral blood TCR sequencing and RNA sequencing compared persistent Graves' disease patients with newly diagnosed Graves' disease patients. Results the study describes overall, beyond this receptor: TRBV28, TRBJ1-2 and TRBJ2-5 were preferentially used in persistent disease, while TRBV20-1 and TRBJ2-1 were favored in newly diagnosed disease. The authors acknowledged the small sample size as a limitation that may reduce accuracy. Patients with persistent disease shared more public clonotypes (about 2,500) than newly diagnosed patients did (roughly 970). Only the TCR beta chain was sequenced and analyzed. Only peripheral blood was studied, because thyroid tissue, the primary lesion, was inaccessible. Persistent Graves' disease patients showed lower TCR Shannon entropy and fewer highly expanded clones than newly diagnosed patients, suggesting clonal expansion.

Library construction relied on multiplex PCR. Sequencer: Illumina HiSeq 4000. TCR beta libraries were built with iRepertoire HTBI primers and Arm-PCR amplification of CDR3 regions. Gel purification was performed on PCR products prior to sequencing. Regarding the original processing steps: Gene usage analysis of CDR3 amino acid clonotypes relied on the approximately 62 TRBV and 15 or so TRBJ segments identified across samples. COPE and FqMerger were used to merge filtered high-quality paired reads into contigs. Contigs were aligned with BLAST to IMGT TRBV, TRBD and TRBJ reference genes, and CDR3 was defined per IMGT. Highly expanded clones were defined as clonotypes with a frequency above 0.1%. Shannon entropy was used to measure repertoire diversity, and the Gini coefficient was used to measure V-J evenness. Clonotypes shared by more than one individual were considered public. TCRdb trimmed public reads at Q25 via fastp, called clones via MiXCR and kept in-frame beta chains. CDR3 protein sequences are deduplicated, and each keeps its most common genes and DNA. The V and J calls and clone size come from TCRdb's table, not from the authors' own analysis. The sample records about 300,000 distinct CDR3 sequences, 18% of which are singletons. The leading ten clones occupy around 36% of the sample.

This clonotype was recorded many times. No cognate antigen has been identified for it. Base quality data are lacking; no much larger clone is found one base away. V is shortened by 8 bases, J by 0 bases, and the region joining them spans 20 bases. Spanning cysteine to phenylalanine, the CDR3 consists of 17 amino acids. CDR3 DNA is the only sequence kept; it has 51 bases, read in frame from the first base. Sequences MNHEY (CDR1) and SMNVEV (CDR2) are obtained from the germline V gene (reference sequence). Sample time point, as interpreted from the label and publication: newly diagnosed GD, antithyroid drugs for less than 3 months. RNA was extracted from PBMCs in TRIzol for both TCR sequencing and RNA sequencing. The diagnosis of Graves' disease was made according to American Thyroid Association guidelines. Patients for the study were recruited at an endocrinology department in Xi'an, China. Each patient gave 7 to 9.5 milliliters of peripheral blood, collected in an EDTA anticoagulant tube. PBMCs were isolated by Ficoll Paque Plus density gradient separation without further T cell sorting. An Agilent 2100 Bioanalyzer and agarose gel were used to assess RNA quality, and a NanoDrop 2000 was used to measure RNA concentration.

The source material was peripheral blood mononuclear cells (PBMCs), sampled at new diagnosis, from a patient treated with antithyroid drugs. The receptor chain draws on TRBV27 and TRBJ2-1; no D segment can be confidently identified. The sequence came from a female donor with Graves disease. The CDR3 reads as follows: CASRAPGWRSSYNEQFF. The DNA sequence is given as TGTGCCAGCCGCGCTCCGGGTTGGCGGAGCTCCTACAATGAGCAGTTCTTC.